One and the same sample provided the 23 T cell receptor beta chains below, sequenced in a study of shared clonotypes between healthy human individuals (dated by TCRdb to the early 2020s). The library was built by means of the immunoSEQ multiplex PCR assay. The table was pulled from immuneACCESS by TCRdb, which kept in-frame rearrangements only. Such tables lose some clones; where checked, under half of the loss comes from unresolved V genes, and the rest has no known cause. The sample records roughly 1.4 million clones, roughly 98.5% of which are singletons. In total, the top ten clones hold approximately 0.38% of the sample. The sequencing input was naive CD4+ T cells sorted from blood. Interpreted using the paper, the cell subset or site label stands for: CD45RA+ positively selected. Source of these receptors: a man aged 30 to 39 in good health.

The chain links TRBV18 to TRBJ2-3; D ambiguous. V lost 4 bases, J lost 4 bases, and 21 bases lay in between. Germline CDR1 KGHSH, CDR2 LQKENI. The CDR3 runs to 17 residues. The CDR3 DNA sequence: TGTGCCAGCTCACTCAACTCCCCTAGTGGGTTCGCAGATACGCAGTATTTT. Translation gives CASSLNSPSGFADTQYF. Combining the CDR3 with reference TRBV18 and TRBJ2-3 gives the whole variable domain NAGVMQNPRHLVRRRGQEARLRCSPMKGHSHVYWYRQLPEEGLKFMVYLQKENIIDESGMPKERFSAEFPKEGPSILRIQQVVRGDSAAYFCASSLNSPSGFADTQYFGPGTRLTVL.

This chain uses TRBV6-1 with TRBJ1-5; 7 bases line up with TRBD1. The CDR3 has 14 residues. Germline V gene lookup returns CDR1 MNHNS and CDR2 SASEGT. Losses at the gene ends were 8 bases for V and 0 bases for J; bases not matched to a gene: 4. Written as DNA, the CDR3 is TGTGCCAGCTGGCGGGACAGTAGCAATCAGCCCCAGCATTTT. Its protein is CASWRDSSNQPQHF.

This chain's CDR3 is CASSSQGGDEQFF. DNA for the CDR3: TGCGCCAGCAGCTCTCAGGGGGGCGATGAGCAGTTCTTC. The genes are TRBV5-1 and TRBJ2-1; D perhaps matches TRBD1 (7 bases). Per germline, CDR1 SGHRS and CDR2 YFSETQ. V lost 3 bases and J 8 bases, leaving 12 bases between the germline ends. The CDR3 spans 13 residues.

The chain recombines TRBV11-2 with TRBJ1-2; 7 nucleotides agree with TRBD1. Germline assignment: CDR1 SGHAT and CDR2 FQNNGV. V lost 2 bases and J lost 4; bases outside the gene matches: 10. CDR3 length: 16 residues. DNA of the CDR3: TGTGCCAGCAGCTTAAGGCTCCGACAGGGCGTCTATGGCTACACCTTC. Protein: CASSLRLRQGVYGYTF.

The V call is TRBV27, the J call TRBJ1-4; D unclear. V was trimmed by 0 bases and J by 2 bases, leaving 7 bases between them. CDR3 length: 15 amino acids. Germline values: CDR1 MNHEY, CDR2 SMNVEV (reference sequence). The CDR3 sequence is CASSLSWQTNEKLFF. The DNA for the CDR3 is TGTGCCAGCAGTTTATCTTGGCAGACTAATGAAAAACTGTTTTTT.

The chain is built from TRBV7-8 and TRBJ2-1; 8 bases agree with TRBD2. The CDR3 is 16 residues long. CDR1 and CDR2 from the germline V gene are SGHVS and FQNEAQ. V lost 5 bases and J lost 3; bases outside the gene matches: 9. The CDR3 DNA follows: TGTGCCAGCAGCCCCGTGGGGAGCGGGAGCTACAATGAGCAGTTCTTC. Translated, it gives CASSPVGSGSYNEQFF.

This clone was detected only once. The same CDR3 also results from other DNA sequences found in this sample. This chain links TRBV5-1 with TRBJ2-2, with D unresolved. Trimming took off 0 bases at V and 6 bases at J, with 6 bases between the two ends. The CDR3 spans 13 residues. Germline V gene sequence: CDR1 SGHRS, CDR2 YFSETQ. CDR3 protein: CASSLALAGELFF. The DNA for the CDR3 is TGCGCCAGCAGCTTGGCCTTAGCCGGGGAGCTGTTTTTT.

The chain uses TRBV27 and TRBJ2-7, with D unresolved. Trimming stripped 8 bases from V and 6 bases from J, with 17 bases between. The CDR3 spans 13 residues. Germline CDR1 MNHEY, CDR2 SMNVEV (reference sequence). CDR3 region: CASCRTEGGEQYF. In DNA, the CDR3 is TGTGCCAGCTGTCGAACCGAAGGTGGCGAGCAGTACTTC.

This chain uses TRBV11-2 with TRBJ2-1; no clear D. This CDR3 is 15 amino acids long. Trimming shortened V by 3 bases and J by 6 bases, and 15 bases separated the two germline ends. CDR1 is SGHAT, CDR2 FQNNGV, per germline. CDR3 in DNA: TGTGCCAGCAGCTTCCCGGTGGAAGGTTTCAATGAGCAGTTCTTC. Translating it yields CASSFPVEGFNEQFF.

This clone was picked up one time. V is TRBV19 and J is TRBJ1-5; 9 nucleotides match TRBD1. This CDR3 spans 15 amino acids. The germline V gene encodes CDR1 LNHDA and CDR2 SQIVND (reference sequence). V was pared by 7 bases and J by 2 bases, with 6 bases of the junction left unmatched. The CDR3 spells CASTGTGIGNQPQHF. The CDR3 bases are TGTGCCAGTACCGGGACAGGGATTGGCAATCAGCCCCAGCATTTT.

This clone was seen a single time. The chain combines TRBV5-1 with TRBJ2-6, with 10 bases identical to TRBD1. CDR1 SGHRS and CDR2 YFSETQ come from the germline V gene. The CDR3 runs to 18 residues. The J segment lost 1 base and the V segment lost 0 bases, leaving 4 bases of the junction unmatched. CDR3 sequence (DNA): TGCGCCAGCAGCTTGGTTGGGACAGGGGTATCTGGGGCCAACGTCCTGACTTTC. Its protein product is CASSLVGTGVSGANVLTF.

The chain carries TRBV5-4 and TRBJ2-7; D call uncertain. This CDR3 has 15 amino acids. Germline CDR1 is SGHNT and CDR2 is YYREEE (reference sequence). Trimming left V 7 bases short and J 0 bases short, with 17 bases between. The CDR3 nucleotides read TGTGCCAGCTTTGGACCGGGCCCTCACTCCTACGAGCAGTACTTC. It translates to CASFGPGPHSYEQYF.

A note on this clone: The same CDR3 can be traced to other DNA sequences in this sample. The genes are TRBV6-5 and TRBJ1-5; D perhaps matches TRBD1 (5 bases). Germline V gives CDR1 MNHEY, CDR2 SVGAGI. V was trimmed by 0 bases and J by 2 bases, leaving 5 bases between them. CDR3 length: 14 residues. Here the CDR3 reads CASSYSRGNQPQHF. The CDR3 DNA reads TGTGCCAGCAGTTACTCCAGGGGCAATCAGCCCCAGCATTTT.

The chain combines TRBV5-1 with TRBJ2-3; TRBD2 might be the D (5 bases). The CDR3 spans 16 residues. Per the germline V gene, CDR1 is SGHRS and CDR2 is YFSETQ. V was clipped by 0 bases and J by 5 bases, with 16 bases between them. The CDR3 region is CASSLEFHPGVDTQYF. As DNA, the CDR3 is TGCGCCAGCAGCTTGGAGTTTCACCCCGGGGTAGATACGCAGTATTTT.

The J gene is TRBJ2-7, the V gene TRBV5-4, with 13 nucleotides matching TRBD2. The V gene's germline CDR1 is SGHNT and CDR2 YYREEE (reference sequence). The CDR3 sequence is 15 residues long. J was trimmed by 7 bases and V by 4 bases; bases with no gene match: 8. CDR3 sequence reads: CASSRGLAGVYEQYF. In DNA form, the CDR3 reads TGTGCCAGCAGCCGCGGACTAGCGGGAGTCTATGAGCAGTACTTC.

V and J are TRBV7-2 and TRBJ2-5, with D perhaps assigned TRBD1 or TRBD2 (5 bases each). The V end was cut by 5 bases, the J end by 0 bases, with 10 bases between. The CDR3 contains 14 residues. CDR1 is SGHTA, CDR2 FQGNSA, per germline. The CDR3 here is CASSKGRYQETQYF. The CDR3 nucleotides read TGTGCCAGCAGCAAGGGACGGTACCAAGAGACCCAGTACTTC.

The rearrangement joins TRBV7-3 to TRBJ2-7, with 9 bases lining up with TRBD1. Trimming took 4 bases from V and 7 from J; bases not matched to a gene: 5. Germline CDR1 reads SGHTA; CDR2 reads FQGTGA. The length of the CDR3 is 13 residues. CDR3 bases: TGTGCCAGCAGCTCACAGGGGGCAGGAGAGCAGTACTTC. Protein sequence: CASSSQGAGEQYF.

The V gene is TRBV28, the J gene TRBJ2-7, with 9 bases matching TRBD1. This CDR3 has 15 residues. Germline V gene sequence: CDR1 MDHEN, CDR2 SYDVKM. The junction had 7 bases not matched to a gene; V was cut back by 2 bases and J by 5 bases. The CDR3 region is CASSLAGTGSHEQYF. For the CDR3, the DNA is TGTGCCAGCAGTTTAGCCGGGACAGGGTCCCACGAGCAGTACTTC.

The J gene is TRBJ1-1, the V gene TRBV2; TRBD1 matches 7 bases. V shed 8 bases, J shed 0 bases, and the junction held 6 bases outside the gene matches. Germline V gene sequence: CDR1 SNHLY, CDR2 FYNNEI. CDR3 size: 14 residues. The CDR3 here is CASRQGRLNTEAFF. DNA of the CDR3: TGTGCCAGCCGACAGGGTAGGTTGAACACTGAAGCTTTCTTT.

V usage is TRBV7-8 and J usage is TRBJ2-5; 7 positions agree with TRBD1. The CDR3 is made up of 14 amino acids. Germline V CDR1 and CDR2: SGHVS, FQNEAQ. The ends lost 10 bases at V and 3 bases at J; junction bases unmatched: 11. The CDR3 nucleotides read TGTGCCACCAAATCCGGGACAGAGAAAGAGACCCAGTACTTC. Its protein is CATKSGTEKETQYF. Full variable domain (remainder filled in from reference TRBV7-8 and TRBJ2-5): GAGVSQSPRYKVAKRGQDVALRCDPISGHVSLFWYQQALGQGPEFLTYFQNEAQLDKSGLPSDRFFAERPEGSVSTLKIQRTQQEDSAVYLCATKSGTEKETQYFGPGTRLLVL.

V and J are TRBV19 and TRBJ2-7, with no clear D. This CDR3 is built from 13 residues. The germline V gene has CDR1 LNHDA and CDR2 SQIVND (reference sequence). V was cut by 4 bases and J by 1 base, with 8 bases left in between. The CDR3 here is CASSRTKSYEQYF. DNA of the CDR3: TGTGCCAGTAGTAGGACCAAATCCTACGAGCAGTACTTC.

This chain links TRBV5-1 with TRBJ2-7; 7 bases line up with TRBD1. CDR3 length: 15 amino acids. The V gene end was trimmed by 3 bases and the J gene end by 2 bases; junction bases not matched to a gene: 8. The V gene's germline CDR1 is SGHRS and CDR2 YFSETQ. CDR3 bases: TGCGCCAGCAGCTCCTACAGGGGAACCCCCTACGAGCAGTACTTC. It encodes CASSSYRGTPYEQYF.

This clone was observed a single time. The chain couples TRBV28 to TRBJ2-3, with 10 bases that match TRBD2. Trimming took 3 bases from V and 5 from J; bases not matched to a gene: 5. CDR1 is MDHEN, CDR2 SYDVKM, per germline. The CDR3 length is 15 residues. CDR3 region: CASSLGLAGEDTQYF. The CDR3 nucleotides read TGTGCCAGCAGTTTGGGTCTAGCGGGAGAAGATACGCAGTATTTT.